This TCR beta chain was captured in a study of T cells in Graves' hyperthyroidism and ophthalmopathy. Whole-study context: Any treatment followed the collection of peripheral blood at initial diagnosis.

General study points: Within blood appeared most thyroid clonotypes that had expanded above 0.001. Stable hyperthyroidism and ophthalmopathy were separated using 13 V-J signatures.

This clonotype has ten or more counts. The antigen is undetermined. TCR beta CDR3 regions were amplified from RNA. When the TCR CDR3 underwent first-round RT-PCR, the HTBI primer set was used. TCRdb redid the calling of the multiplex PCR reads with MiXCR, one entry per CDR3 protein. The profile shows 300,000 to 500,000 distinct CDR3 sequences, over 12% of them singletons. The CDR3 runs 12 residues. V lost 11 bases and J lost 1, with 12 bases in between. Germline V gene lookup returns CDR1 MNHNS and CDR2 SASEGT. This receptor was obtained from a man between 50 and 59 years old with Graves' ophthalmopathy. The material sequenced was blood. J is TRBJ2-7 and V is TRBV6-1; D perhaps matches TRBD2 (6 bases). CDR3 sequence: CAARRDSYEQYF. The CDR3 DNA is TGTGCCGCACGGAGGGATTCCTACGAGCAGTACTTC.